This entry features one T cell receptor (beta chain) sequence. The CDR3 is 14 residues long. Germline V lookup: CDR1 GTSNPN, CDR2 SVGIG (reference sequence). V lost 3 bases to trimming and J lost 4 bases, with 15 bases between them. The data were obtained in a study of blood T cell repertoires in COVID-19. Source study methods: Cell counts per sample came from amplifying reference gene primers. The protocol was immunoSEQ multiplex PCR, while the TCRdb copy is restricted to in-frame clones and leaves out a portion. For V, J and clone size, that table is used; D and trimming come from the DNA. Found here are 110,000 or so clones, 84% of them singletons; the top ten hold about 8.1%.

The genes are TRBV30 and TRBJ1-1; a weak D match, TRBD1 (5 bases). Sequencing was performed on peripheral blood. The sequence came from a woman aged 35 to 49 with acute or convalescent COVID-19. The CDR3 here is CAWSPGWGFTEAFF. The CDR3 bases are TGTGCCTGGAGCCCAGGGTGGGGTTTCACTGAAGCTTTCTTT.